This T cell receptor beta chain was profiled in a study of T cell repertoires in cytomegalovirus infection. The CDR3 is 14 amino acids. Unmatched junction bases numbered 6, after V lost 7 bases and J lost 5 bases. Germline-derived CDR1 and CDR2 are LNHDA and SQIVND (reference sequence). One entry per CDR3 protein, called by TCRdb with MiXCR from the reads. The top ten hold 13% of the sample, which has 450,000 to 650,000 distinct CDR3 sequences, approximately 25% seen once. There are a few counts of this clonotype. This sequence joins TRBV19 and TRBJ1-5; 9 positions match TRBD1. The receptor was derived from a human donor in good health (CMV status not recorded). Some clones in this sample may be carry-over from other donors' samples. The sample comprised PBMCs. The CDR3 region is CASTAWDRDQPQHF. For the CDR3, the DNA is TGTGCCAGTACCGCCTGGGACAGGGATCAGCCCCAGCATTTT.